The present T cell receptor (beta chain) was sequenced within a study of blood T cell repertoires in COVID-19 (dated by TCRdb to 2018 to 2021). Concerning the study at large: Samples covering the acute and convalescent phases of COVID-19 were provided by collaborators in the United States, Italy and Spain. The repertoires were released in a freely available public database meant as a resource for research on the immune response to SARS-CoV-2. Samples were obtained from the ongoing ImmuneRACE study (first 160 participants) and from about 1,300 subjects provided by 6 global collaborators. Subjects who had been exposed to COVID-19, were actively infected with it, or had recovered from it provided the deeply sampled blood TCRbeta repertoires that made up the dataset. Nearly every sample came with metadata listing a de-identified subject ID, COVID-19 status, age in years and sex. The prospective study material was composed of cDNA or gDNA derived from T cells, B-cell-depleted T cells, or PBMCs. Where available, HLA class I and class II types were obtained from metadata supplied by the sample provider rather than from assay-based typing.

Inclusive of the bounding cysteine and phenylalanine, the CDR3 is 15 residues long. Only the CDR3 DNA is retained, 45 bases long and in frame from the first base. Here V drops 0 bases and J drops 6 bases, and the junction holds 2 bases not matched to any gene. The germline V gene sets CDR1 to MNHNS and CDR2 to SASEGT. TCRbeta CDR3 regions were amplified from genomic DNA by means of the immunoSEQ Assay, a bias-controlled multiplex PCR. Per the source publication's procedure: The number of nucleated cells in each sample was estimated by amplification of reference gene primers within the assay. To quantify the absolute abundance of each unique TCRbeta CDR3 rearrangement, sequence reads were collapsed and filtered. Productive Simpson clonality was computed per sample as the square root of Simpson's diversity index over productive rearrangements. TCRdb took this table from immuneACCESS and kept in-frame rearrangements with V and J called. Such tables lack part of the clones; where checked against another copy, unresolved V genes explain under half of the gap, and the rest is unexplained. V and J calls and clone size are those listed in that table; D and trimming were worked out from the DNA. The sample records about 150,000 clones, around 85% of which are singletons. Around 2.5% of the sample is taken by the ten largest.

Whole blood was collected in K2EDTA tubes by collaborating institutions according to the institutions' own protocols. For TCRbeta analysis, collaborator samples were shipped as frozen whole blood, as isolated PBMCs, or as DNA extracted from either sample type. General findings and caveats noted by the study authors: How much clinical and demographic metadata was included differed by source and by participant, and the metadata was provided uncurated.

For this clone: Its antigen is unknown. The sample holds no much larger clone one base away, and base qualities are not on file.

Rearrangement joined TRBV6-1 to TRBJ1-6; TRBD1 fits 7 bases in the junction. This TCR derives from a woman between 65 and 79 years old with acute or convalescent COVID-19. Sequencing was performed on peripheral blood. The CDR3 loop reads CASSEAAGGNSPLHF. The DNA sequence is TGTGCCAGCAGTGAAGCCGCAGGGGGTAATTCACCCCTCCACTTT.